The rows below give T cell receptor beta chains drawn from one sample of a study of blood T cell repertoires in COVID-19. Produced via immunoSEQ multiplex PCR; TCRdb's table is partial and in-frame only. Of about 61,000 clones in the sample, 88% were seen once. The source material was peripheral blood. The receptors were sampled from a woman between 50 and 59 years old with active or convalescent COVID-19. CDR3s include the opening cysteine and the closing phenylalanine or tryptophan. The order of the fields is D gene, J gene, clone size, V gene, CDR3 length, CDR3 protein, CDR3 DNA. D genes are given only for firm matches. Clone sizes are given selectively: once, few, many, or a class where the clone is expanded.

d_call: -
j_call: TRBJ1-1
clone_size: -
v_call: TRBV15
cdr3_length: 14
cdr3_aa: CATSRDKGGSEAFF
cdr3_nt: TGTGCCACCAGCAGAGATAAAGGCGGGTCTGAAGCTTTCTTT

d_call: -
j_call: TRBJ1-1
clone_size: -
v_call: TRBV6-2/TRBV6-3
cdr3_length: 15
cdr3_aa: CASSHSGRVNTEAFF
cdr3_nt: TGTGCCAGCAGTCACTCAGGGAGGGTGAACACTGAAGCTTTCTTT

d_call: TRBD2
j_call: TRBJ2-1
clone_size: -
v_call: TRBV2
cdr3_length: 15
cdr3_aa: CASILTSGRDNEQFF
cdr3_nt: TGTGCCAGCATTTTGACTAGCGGGAGGGACAATGAGCAGTTCTTC

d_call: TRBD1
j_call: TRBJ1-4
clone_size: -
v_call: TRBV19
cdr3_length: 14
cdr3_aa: CASSDTGANEKLFF
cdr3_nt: TGTGCCAGTAGCGATACAGGGGCTAATGAAAAACTGTTTTTT

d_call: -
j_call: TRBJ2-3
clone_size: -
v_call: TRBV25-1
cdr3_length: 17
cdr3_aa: CASSEYTSGAGTDTQYF
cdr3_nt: TGTGCCAGCAGTGAATATACCTCGGGAGCGGGCACAGATACGCAGTATTTT

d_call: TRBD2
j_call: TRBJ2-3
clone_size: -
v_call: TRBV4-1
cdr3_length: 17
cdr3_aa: CASSQVTSGDGTDTQYF
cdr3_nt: TGCGCCAGCAGCCAGGTGACTAGCGGGGACGGCACAGATACGCAGTATTTT

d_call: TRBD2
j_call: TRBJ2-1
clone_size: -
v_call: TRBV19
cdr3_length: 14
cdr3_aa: CASRGTRFANEQFF
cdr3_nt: TGTGCCAGTAGAGGGACTAGATTTGCCAATGAGCAGTTCTTC

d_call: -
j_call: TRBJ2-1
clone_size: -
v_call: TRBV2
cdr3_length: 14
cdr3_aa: CASTGEFNHNEQFF
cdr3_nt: TGTGCCAGCACGGGAGAGTTTAACCACAATGAGCAGTTCTTC

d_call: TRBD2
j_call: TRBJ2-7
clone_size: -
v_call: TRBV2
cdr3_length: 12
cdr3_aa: CASTGGRREQYF
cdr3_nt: TGTGCCAGCACGGGGGGGCGGCGGGAGCAGTACTTC

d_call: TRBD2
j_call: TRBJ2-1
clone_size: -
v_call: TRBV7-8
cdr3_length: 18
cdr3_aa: CASSTNGWTSGSKGEQFF
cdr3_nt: TGTGCCAGCAGCACGAATGGATGGACTAGCGGGAGTAAAGGTGAGCAGTTCTTC

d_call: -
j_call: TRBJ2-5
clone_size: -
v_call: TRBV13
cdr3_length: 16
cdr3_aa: CASSLTGGVRQETQYF
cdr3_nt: TGTGCCAGCAGCTTAACCGGGGGAGTGCGGCAAGAGACCCAGTACTTC

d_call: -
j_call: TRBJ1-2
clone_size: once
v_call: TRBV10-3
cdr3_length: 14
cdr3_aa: CAISEVRGSDGYTF
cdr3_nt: TGTGCCATCAGTGAAGTTCGGGGGAGCGATGGCTACACCTTC

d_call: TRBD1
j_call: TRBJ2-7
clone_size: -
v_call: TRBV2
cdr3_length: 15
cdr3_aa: CASTRQGAGAYEQYF
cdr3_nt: TGTGCCAGCACGAGACAGGGGGCCGGTGCCTACGAGCAGTACTTC

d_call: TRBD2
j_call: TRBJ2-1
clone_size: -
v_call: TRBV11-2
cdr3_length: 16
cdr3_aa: CASSDGLAGLYNEQFF
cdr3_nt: TGTGCCAGCAGCGACGGGCTAGCGGGACTCTACAATGAGCAGTTCTTC

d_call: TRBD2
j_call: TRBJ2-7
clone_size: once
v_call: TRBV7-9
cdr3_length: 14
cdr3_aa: CASSPQSAGDEQYF
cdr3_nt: TGTGCCAGCAGCCCACAGTCAGCGGGAGACGAGCAGTACTTC

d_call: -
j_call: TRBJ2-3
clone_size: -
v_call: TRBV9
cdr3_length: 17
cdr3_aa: CASSVERWASSTDTQYF
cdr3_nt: TGTGCCAGCAGCGTAGAACGTTGGGCCTCTAGCACAGATACGCAGTATTTT

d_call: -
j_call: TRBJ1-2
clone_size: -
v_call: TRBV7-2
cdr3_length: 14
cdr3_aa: CASSVSQGSRGYTF
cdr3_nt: TGTGCCAGCAGCGTATCACAGGGTTCGAGGGGCTACACCTTC

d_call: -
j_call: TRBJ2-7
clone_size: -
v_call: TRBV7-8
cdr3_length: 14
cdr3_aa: CASSLGGGVFEQYF
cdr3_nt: TGTGCCAGCAGCTTAGGAGGGGGTGTATTCGAGCAGTACTTC

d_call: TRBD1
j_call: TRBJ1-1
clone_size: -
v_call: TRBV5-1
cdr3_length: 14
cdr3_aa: CASSLAGGHTEAFF
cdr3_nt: TGCGCCAGCAGCTTGGCAGGGGGACACACTGAAGCTTTCTTT

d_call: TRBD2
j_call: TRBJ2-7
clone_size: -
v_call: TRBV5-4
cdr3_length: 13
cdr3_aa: CASSPTGLAEQYF
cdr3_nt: TGTGCCAGCAGCCCGACGGGACTAGCGGAGCAGTACTTC

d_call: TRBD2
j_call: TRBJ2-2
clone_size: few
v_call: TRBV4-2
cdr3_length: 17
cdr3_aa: CASSHVGQRESSGELFF
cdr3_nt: TGTGCCAGCAGTCACGTGGGTCAGCGGGAGAGTTCCGGGGAGCTGTTTTTT

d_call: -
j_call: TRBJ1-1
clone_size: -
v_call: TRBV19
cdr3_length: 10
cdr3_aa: CASSSGVAFF
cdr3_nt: TGTGCCAGTAGCTCGGGGGTGGCTTTCTTT

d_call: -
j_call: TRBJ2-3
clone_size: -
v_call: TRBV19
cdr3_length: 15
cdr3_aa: CATAIGNSQTDTQYF
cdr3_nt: TGTGCCACCGCCATCGGGAATTCCCAAACAGATACGCAGTATTTT

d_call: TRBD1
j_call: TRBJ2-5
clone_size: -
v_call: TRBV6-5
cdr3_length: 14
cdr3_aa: CASSYTGGQETQYF
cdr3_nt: TGTGCCAGCAGTTACACAGGGGGCCAAGAGACCCAGTACTTC

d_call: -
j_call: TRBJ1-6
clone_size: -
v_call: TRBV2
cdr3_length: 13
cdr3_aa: CATAITPTHPLHF
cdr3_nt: TGTGCCACCGCTATCACCCCGACACATCCCCTCCACTTT

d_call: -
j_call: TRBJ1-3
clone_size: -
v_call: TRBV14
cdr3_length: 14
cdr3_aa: CASSPGVSGNTIYF
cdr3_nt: TGTGCCAGCAGCCCAGGGGTCTCTGGAAACACCATATATTTT

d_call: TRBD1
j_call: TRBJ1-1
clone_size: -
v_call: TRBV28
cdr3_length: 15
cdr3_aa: CASSPLQGYYTEAFF
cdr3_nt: TGTGCCAGCAGTCCCTTACAGGGGTATTATACTGAAGCTTTCTTT

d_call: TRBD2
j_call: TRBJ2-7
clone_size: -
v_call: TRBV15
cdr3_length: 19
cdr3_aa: CATSRDRTSGSWLSYEQYF
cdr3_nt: TGTGCCACCAGCAGAGATCGTACTAGCGGGAGCTGGTTATCCTACGAGCAGTACTTC

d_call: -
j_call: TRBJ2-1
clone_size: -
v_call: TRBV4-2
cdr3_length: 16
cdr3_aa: CASSQDLTSFRNEQFF
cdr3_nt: TGTGCCAGCAGCCAAGACCTGACTAGTTTTAGGAATGAGCAGTTCTTC

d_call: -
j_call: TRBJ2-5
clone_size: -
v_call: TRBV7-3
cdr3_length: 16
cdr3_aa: CASSLAPSRGQETQYF
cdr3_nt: TGTGCCAGCAGCTTAGCCCCCTCTAGGGGCCAAGAGACCCAGTACTTC

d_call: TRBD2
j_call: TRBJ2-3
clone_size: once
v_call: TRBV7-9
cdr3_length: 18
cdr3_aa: CASSYDYILAGGTDTQYF
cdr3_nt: TGTGCCAGCAGCTACGATTATATTTTAGCGGGAGGGACAGATACGCAGTATTTT

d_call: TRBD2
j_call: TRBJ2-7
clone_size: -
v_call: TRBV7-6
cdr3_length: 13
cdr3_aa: CASSPGGAYEQYF
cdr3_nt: TGTGCCAGCAGCCCGGGGGGGGCCTACGAGCAGTACTTC

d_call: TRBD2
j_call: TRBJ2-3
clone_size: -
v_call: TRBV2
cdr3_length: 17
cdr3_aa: CASSDGGTSGRTDAQYF
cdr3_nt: TGTGCCAGCAGTGACGGGGGGACTAGCGGCCGCACAGATGCGCAGTATTTT

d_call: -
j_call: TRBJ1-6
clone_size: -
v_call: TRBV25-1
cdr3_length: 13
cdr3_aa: CASSEQANSPLHF
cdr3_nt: TGTGCCAGCAGTGAACAGGCTAATTCACCCCTCCACTTT

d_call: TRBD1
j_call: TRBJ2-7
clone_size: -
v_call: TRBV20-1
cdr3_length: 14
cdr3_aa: CSASRGDRGHEQYF
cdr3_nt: TGCAGTGCTAGTAGGGGGGACAGGGGGCACGAGCAGTACTTC

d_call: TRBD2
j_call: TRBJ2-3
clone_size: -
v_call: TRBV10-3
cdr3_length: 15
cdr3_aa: CAIGLAGEGTDTQYF
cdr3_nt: TGTGCCATCGGGCTAGCGGGAGAAGGAACAGATACGCAGTATTTT

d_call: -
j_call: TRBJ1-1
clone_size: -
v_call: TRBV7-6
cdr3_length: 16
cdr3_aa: CASSFPPTASNTEAFF
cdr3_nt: TGTGCCAGCAGCTTTCCTCCGACAGCCTCGAACACTGAAGCTTTCTTT

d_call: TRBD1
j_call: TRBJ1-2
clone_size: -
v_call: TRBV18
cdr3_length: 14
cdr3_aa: CASFGTGVSFGYTF
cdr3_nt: TGTGCCAGCTTCGGGACAGGGGTATCTTTTGGCTACACCTTC

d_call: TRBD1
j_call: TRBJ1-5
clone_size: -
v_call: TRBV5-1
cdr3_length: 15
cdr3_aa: CASSLQGASGQPQHF
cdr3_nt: TGCGCCAGCAGTCTACAGGGGGCGAGCGGTCAGCCCCAGCATTTT

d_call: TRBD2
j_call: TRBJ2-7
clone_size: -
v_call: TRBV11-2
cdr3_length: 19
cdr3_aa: CASKPETRSGLAGTYEQYF
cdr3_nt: TGTGCCAGCAAGCCAGAAACTCGCTCAGGACTAGCGGGGACCTACGAGCAGTACTTC

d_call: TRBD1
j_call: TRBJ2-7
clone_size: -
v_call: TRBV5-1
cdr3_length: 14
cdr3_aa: CASRRQGDSYEQYF
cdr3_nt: TGCGCCTCCCGACGACAGGGGGACTCCTACGAGCAGTACTTC

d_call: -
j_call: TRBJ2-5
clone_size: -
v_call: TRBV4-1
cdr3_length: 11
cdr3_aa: CASKQGETQYF
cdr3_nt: TGCGCCAGCAAGCAGGGGGAGACCCAGTACTTC

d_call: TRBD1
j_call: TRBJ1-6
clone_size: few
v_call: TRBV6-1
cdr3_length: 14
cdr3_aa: CASRGTGVSSPLHF
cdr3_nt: TGTGCCAGCAGAGGGACAGGGGTTTCTTCACCCCTCCACTTT